This TCR beta chain appears in the sequencing data of a study of prognosis after radiotherapy for stage I lung cancer. Across the whole study: About a dozen men and a handful of women, aged about 50 to 95 and with a median age of around 74 years, made up the patients. Regarding the study as a whole: Any tumor specificity that the expanded TCR clones may have had was not determined.

Genomic DNA was subjected to two-round multiplex PCR for amplification of TCR beta CDR3. TRBV and TRBJ genes each had their own specific primers in first-round PCR. One entry per CDR3 protein results from TCRdb running MiXCR on the multiplex PCR reads. Of about 12,000 distinct CDR3 sequences in the sample, around half were seen once. Trimming shortened V by 1 base and J by 5 bases, and 17 bases separated the two germline ends. CDR1 is SGHTA and CDR2 is FQGNSA in the germline V gene. The CDR3 has 16 residues. As for this clonotype: The target antigen is unknown.

This TCR came from a donor aged 50 or older with non-small cell lung cancer. The sequencing here drew on PBMCs, taken before or after stereotactic body radiation therapy (not recorded which). The chain joins TRBV7-2 to TRBJ1-2; tentatively, D is TRBD1 (5 bases). The CDR3: CASSLGGTPAGYGYTF. In DNA form, the CDR3 reads TGTGCCAGCAGCTTAGGGGGGACCCCCGCGGGATATGGCTACACCTTC.